This TCR beta chain was sequenced in a study of neurological immune-mediated disorders. General study findings and limits: Falling below healthy controls, multiple sclerosis showed the least TCR clonal expansion, while HTLV-1-associated myelopathy showed the most.

The cDNA came from 5'RACE, which used 10-nucleotide random UMIs. Sequencing runs each generated in excess of 180 million TCR-beta sequences derived from 15-18 subjects. MiXCR, run by TCRdb on the 5' RACE reads, gives a single entry per CDR3 protein. The table lists about 38,000 distinct CDR3 sequences, 4.8% of them singletons. The CDR3 has 14 amino acids. The germline V gene has CDR1 SGDLS and CDR2 YYNGEE. Sorted libraries came from about a million CD4+ or CD8+ T cells. This clonotype has at least ten counts. Its cognate antigen is unknown. A much larger clone lies one base from this, so it may be a read error.

The clonotype originates from a man aged 18 to 35 in good health. The gene calls are TRBV9 and TRBJ2-5; D gene uncertain. Sequencing was performed on CD4+ T cells from blood. The CDR3, as DNA: TGTGTCAGCAGCGTAAGTCCCCTCGGAGAGACCCAGTACTTC. It is translated as CVSSVSPLGETQYF.